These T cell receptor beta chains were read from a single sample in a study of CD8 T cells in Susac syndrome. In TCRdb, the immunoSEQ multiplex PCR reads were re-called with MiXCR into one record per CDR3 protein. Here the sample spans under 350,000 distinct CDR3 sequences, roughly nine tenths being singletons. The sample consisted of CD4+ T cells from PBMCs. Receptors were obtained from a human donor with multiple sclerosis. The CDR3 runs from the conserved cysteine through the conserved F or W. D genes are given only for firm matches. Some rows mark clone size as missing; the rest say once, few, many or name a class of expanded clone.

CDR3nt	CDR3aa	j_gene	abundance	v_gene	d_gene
TGTGCCAGCAGCCCATCCCCGAGCTCCTACAATGAGCAGTTCTTC	CASSPSPSSYNEQFF	TRBJ2-1	.	TRBV7-2	.
TGTGCCAGCAGCTTAGCCGCTAACTATGGCTACACCTTC	CASSLAANYGYTF	TRBJ1-2	few	TRBV7-8	.
TGTGCCAGCAGTTTAGCGCACGGACAGAACACTGAAGCTTTCTTT	CASSLAHGQNTEAFF	TRBJ1-1	.	TRBV12-3/TRBV12-4	.
TGCAGTGTTAAGGGGAACACTGAAGCTTTCTTT	CSVKGNTEAFF	TRBJ1-1	.	TRBV20-1	.
TGCAGTGCTAGAGAAGCGGCGATAGCCAAAAACATTCAGTACTTC	CSAREAAIAKNIQYF	TRBJ2-4	.	TRBV20-1	.
TGTGCCAGCAGTATACAGGGTTTTGGCTACACCTTC	CASSIQGFGYTF	TRBJ1-2	.	TRBV14	.
TGTGCCACCTCCTACGGGGGTACGCAGTATTTT	CATSYGGTQYF	TRBJ2-3	.	TRBV24-1	.
TGTGCCAGCAGTGGGACAGGGGACAATCAGCCCCAGCATTTT	CASSGTGDNQPQHF	TRBJ1-5	once	TRBV6-2/TRBV6-3	TRBD1
TGTGCCAGCAGTCCCGGGACAGGACTATACAATGAGCAGTTCTTC	CASSPGTGLYNEQFF	TRBJ2-1	.	TRBV7-9	TRBD1
TGTGCCAGCACCTCCGGGACTAGCCCTAGCACAGATACGCAGTATTTT	CASTSGTSPSTDTQYF	TRBJ2-3	.	TRBV6-1	TRBD2
TGTGCCAGCAGTTTGAGTCCATACGGTGGGTACACTGAAGCTTTCTTT	CASSLSPYGGYTEAFF	TRBJ1-1	.	TRBV28	.
TGTGCCAGCAGCTCGGAACGACGGACAGACAAGAATGGCTACACCTTC	CASSSERRTDKNGYTF	TRBJ1-2	.	TRBV7-9	.
TGTGCCAGTAGTATAAGTACAGGGAGATCCTACGAGCAGTACTTC	CASSISTGRSYEQYF	TRBJ2-7	.	TRBV19	.
TGCGCCAGCAGCCAAGATACCAGGGCGCTGGGGGATACGCAGTATTTT	CASSQDTRALGDTQYF	TRBJ2-3	.	TRBV4-3	.
TGCGCCAGCAGCTTTGGGGGCCAGACTGAAGCTTTCTTT	CASSFGGQTEAFF	TRBJ1-1	.	TRBV5-1	.
TGTGCCAGCAAAACAGTCGCGAACACCGGGGAGCTGTTTTTT	CASKTVANTGELFF	TRBJ2-2	.	TRBV6-5	.
TGCAGTGCTACGGAGGGGAATTCTGAAGCTTTCTTT	CSATEGNSEAFF	TRBJ1-1	.	TRBV20-1	.
TGTGCTAGTGGCCCCCCCAGGGGCAGCCAAGAGACCCAGTACTTC	CASGPPRGSQETQYF	TRBJ2-5	.	TRBV12-5	.
TGTGCCAGCAGCTTAGGAAGCGGGAGCGGAGATACGCAGTATTTT	CASSLGSGSGDTQYF	TRBJ2-3	.	TRBV7-2	TRBD2
TGTGCCAGCAGCTTAGCGATTGGCAATGAGCAGTTCTTC	CASSLAIGNEQFF	TRBJ2-1	.	TRBV7-2	.
TGTGCCAGCAGCCCCCTCTCGACTGAAGCTTTCTTT	CASSPLSTEAFF	TRBJ1-1	.	TRBV13	.
TGTGCCAGCAGCCAAGCACGAAGCGGCTACACCTTC	CASSQARSGYTF	TRBJ1-2	.	TRBV3-1	.
TGTGCCAGCACCTCGACAGGGGGCATCTATGGCTACACCTTC	CASTSTGGIYGYTF	TRBJ1-2	.	TRBV27	TRBD1
TGTGCTAGTGGTTTGGTACGTAGGCTAGCGGGAGGCAATGAGCAGTTCTTC	CASGLVRRLAGGNEQFF	TRBJ2-1	.	TRBV12-5	TRBD2
TGTGCCAGCAGTGGACGGAGGAGGGGGCTCACTAATGAAAAACTGTTTTTT	CASSGRRRGLTNEKLFF	TRBJ1-4	.	TRBV25-1	TRBD1
TGTGCCAGCAGTCGACGTAGTTACGAGCAGTACTTC	CASSRRSYEQYF	TRBJ2-7	few	TRBV6-2/TRBV6-3	.
TGTGCCAGCAGCTTACCCGGGGCACAGGGGGCGGAGCAGTTCTTC	CASSLPGAQGAEQFF	TRBJ2-1	.	TRBV7-2	TRBD1
TGTGCCAGCAGTTACCAAGGAGATACGCAGTATTTT	CASSYQGDTQYF	TRBJ2-3	.	TRBV6-5	.
TGTGCCAGCAGTCATAAAGAAACAGTATTCCTTGAGCAGTTCTTC	CASSHKETVFLEQFF	TRBJ2-1	.	TRBV12-3/TRBV12-4	.
TGTGCCAGTAGCCCCTTGCAGGGACGACAGCCCCAGCATTTT	CASSPLQGRQPQHF	TRBJ1-5	once	TRBV19	.
TGCAGTGCCCCGGGACAGGGGGCAGCGGATGGCTACACCTTC	CSAPGQGAADGYTF	TRBJ1-2	.	TRBV20-1	TRBD1
TGTGCCAGCAGTTTTGGGGGTGAGGTCACTGAAGCTTTCTTT	CASSFGGEVTEAFF	TRBJ1-1	.	TRBV12-3/TRBV12-4	.
TGTGCCAGCAGCTTAGGCGGGGGGGCCACTGAAGCTTTCTTT	CASSLGGGATEAFF	TRBJ1-1	once	TRBV7-6	.
TGTGCCAGCAGCCAAGGGTCCCAGCGGAGGGGGGTGAGCACAGATACGCAGTATTTT	CASSQGSQRRGVSTDTQYF	TRBJ2-3	.	TRBV4-2	.
TGTGCCAGCAGCGTAGAGCCGGACACCTACGAGCAGTACTTC	CASSVEPDTYEQYF	TRBJ2-7	.	TRBV9	.
TGTGCCAGCAGCTTCGGGTCCGCATATGGCTACACCTTC	CASSFGSAYGYTF	TRBJ1-2	.	TRBV7-2	.
TGTGCCAGCAGTTTACTGACAGGGGGCGGAGAAAAACTGTTTTTT	CASSLLTGGGEKLFF	TRBJ1-4	.	TRBV12-3/TRBV12-4	TRBD1
TGTGCCAGCAGTCCCCTGGGGACAGGGGACAATCAGCCCCAGCATTTT	CASSPLGTGDNQPQHF	TRBJ1-5	.	TRBV27	TRBD1
TGCGCCAGCAGCCAAGTAGGGCGGATAACTAGCACAGATACGCAGTATTTT	CASSQVGRITSTDTQYF	TRBJ2-3	.	TRBV4-3	.